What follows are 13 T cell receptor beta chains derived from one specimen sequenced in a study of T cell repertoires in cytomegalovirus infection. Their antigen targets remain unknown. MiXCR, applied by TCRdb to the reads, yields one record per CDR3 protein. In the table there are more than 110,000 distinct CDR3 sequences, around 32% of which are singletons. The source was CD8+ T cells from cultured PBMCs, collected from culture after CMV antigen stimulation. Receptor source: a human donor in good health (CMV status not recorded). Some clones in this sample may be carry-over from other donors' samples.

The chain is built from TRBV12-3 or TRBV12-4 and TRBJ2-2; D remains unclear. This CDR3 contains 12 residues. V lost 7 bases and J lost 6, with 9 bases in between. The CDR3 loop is CASTLSAGELFF. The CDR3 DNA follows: TGTGCCAGCACCCTCTCGGCCGGGGAGCTGTTTTTT.

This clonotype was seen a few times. The CDR3 is CASSLMPKQPEYF. The CDR3 bases are TGTGCCAGCAGCTTAATGCCCAAACAACCTGAGTACTTC. The rearrangement links TRBV11-2 to TRBJ2-5; D ambiguous. Germline values: CDR1 SGHAT, CDR2 FQNNGV. Deletions cut 2 bases from V and 12 bases from J, with 16 bases between. This CDR3 region has 13 residues.

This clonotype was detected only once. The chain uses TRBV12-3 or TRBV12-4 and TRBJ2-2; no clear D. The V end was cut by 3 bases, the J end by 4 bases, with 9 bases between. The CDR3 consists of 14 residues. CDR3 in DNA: TGTGCCAGCAGTTTGGGTCGGAGCACCGGGGAGCTGTTTTTT. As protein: CASSLGRSTGELFF.

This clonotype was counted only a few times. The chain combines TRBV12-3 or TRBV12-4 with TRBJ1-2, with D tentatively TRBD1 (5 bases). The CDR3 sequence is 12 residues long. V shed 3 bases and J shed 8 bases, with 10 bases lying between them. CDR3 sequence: CASSFIRGGYTF. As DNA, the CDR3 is TGTGCCAGCAGTTTTATCCGGGGGGGCTACACCTTC.

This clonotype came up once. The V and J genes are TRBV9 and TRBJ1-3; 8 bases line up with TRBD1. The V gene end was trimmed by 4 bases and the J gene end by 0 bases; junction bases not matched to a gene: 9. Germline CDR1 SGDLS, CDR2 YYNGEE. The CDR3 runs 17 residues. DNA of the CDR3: TGTGCCAGCAGCTTCCCTACAGGGGGTTCCTCTGGAAACACCATATATTTT. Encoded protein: CASSFPTGGSSGNTIYF.

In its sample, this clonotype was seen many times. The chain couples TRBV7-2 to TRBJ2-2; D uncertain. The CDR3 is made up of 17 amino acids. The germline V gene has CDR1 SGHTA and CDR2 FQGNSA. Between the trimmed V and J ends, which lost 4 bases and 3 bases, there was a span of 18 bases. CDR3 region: CASSSPPGPGYTGELFF. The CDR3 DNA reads TGTGCCAGCAGCTCCCCCCCCGGACCCGGGTACACCGGGGAGCTGTTTTTT.

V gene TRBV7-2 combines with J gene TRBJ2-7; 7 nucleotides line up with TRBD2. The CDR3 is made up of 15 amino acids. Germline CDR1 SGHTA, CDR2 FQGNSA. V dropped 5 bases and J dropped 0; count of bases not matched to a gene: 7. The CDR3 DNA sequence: TGTGCCAGCAGCCTCTCCCAGCGGGGCTCCTACGAGCAGTACTTC. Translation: CASSLSQRGSYEQYF.

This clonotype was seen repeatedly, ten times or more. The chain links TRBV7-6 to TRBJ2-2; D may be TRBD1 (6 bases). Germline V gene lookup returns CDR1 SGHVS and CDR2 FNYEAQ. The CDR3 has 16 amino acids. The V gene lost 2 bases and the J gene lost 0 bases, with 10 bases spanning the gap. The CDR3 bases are TGTGCCAGCAGCTTATCTTCAGGGGCGAACACCGGGGAGCTGTTTTTT. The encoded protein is CASSLSSGANTGELFF.

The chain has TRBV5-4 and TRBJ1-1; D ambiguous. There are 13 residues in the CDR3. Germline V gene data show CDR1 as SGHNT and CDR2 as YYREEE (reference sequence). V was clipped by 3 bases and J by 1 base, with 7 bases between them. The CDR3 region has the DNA TGTGCCAGCAGCTCATCCGGGAACACTGAAGCTTTCTTT. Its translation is CASSSSGNTEAFF.

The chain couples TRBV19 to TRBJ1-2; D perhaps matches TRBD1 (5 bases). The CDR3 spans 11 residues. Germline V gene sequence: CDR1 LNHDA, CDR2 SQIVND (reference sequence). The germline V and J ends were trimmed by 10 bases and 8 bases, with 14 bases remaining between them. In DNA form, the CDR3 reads TGTGCCACCCTTCGAGGGGTGGGCTACACCTTC. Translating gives CATLRGVGYTF.

CDR3 protein: CSASSGTGYEAFF. Written as DNA, the CDR3 is TGCAGTGCTAGCTCCGGGACAGGGTATGAAGCTTTCTTT. The V gene is TRBV20-1, the J gene TRBJ1-1; 9 bases map to TRBD1. Per germline, CDR1 DFQATT and CDR2 SNEGSKA (reference sequence). V was pared by 3 bases and J by 7 bases, with 6 bases of the junction left unmatched. This CDR3 contains 13 residues.

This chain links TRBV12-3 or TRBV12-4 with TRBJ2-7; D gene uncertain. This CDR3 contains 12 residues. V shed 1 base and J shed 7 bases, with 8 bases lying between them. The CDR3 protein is CASSLGLDEQYF. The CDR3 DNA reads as TGTGCCAGCAGTTTAGGCCTGGATGAGCAGTACTTC.

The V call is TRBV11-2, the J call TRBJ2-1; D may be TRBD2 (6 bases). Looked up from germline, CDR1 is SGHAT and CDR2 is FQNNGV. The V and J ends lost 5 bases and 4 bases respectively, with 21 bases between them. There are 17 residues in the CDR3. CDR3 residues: CASSAERATSTYNEQFF. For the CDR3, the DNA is TGTGCCAGCAGCGCCGAAAGGGCAACTAGCACTTACAATGAGCAGTTCTTC. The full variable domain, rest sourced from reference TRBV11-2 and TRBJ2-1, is EAGVAQSPRYKIIEKRQSVAFWCNPISGHATLYWYQQILGQGPKLLIQFQNNGVVDDSQLPKDRFSAERLKGVDSTLKIQPAKLEDSAVYLCASSAERATSTYNEQFFGPGTRLTVL.